The rows below give T cell receptor beta chains drawn from one sample of a study of glioma-infiltrating T cells after dendritic cell vaccination. The assay was immunoSEQ multiplex PCR, and TCRdb's table has in-frame clones only and misses some. The repertoire holds roughly 100,000 clones, with around 91% as singletons. The sample was blood, taken after dendritic cell vaccination. The receptors were gathered from a human donor with glioblastoma. Each CDR3 is given without its conserved first and last residue.

V: TRBV5-1; J: TRBJ2-7; CDR3: ASTASGSYEQY
V: TRBV9; J: TRBJ2-7; CDR3: ASSPGNYEQY
V: TRBV7-9; J: TRBJ1-1; CDR3: ASSSQGGNTEAF
V: TRBV28; J: TRBJ2-1; CDR3: ASRAGSSYNEQF
V: TRBV6-6; J: TRBJ2-7; CDR3: ASSYSQGSSEQY
V: TRBV18; J: TRBJ1-4; CDR3: ASSPSGGRLEKLF
V: TRBV5-1; J: TRBJ2-5; CDR3: ASSLERSRGETQY
V: TRBV19; J: TRBJ1-2; CDR3: ASSRGYGYT
V: TRBV5-1; J: TRBJ1-1; CDR3: ASSLEGGVGTEAF
V: TRBV19; J: TRBJ1-2; CDR3: ASRRPRAAYGYT
V: TRBV29-1; J: TRBJ2-1; CDR3: SSDSGAYNEQF
V: TRBV5-4; J: TRBJ1-2; CDR3: ASSEGGQGWGGYT
V: TRBV5-6; J: TRBJ2-1; CDR3: ASSLFRGANFNEQF
V: TRBV11-2; J: TRBJ1-2; CDR3: ASSPQATNYGYT
V: TRBV30; J: TRBJ2-5; CDR3: AVKKDRGLETQY
V: TRBV5-8; J: TRBJ2-7; CDR3: ASSRTGDKQY
V: TRBV28; J: TRBJ2-5; CDR3: ASSFPGIQETQY
V: TRBV9; J: TRBJ1-2; CDR3: ASSVDSDGGYT
V: TRBV6-1; J: TRBJ1-2; CDR3: ASSERGGRVYGYT
V: TRBV6-5; J: TRBJ1-2; CDR3: AGRPQVLSGYT
V: TRBV19; J: TRBJ1-1; CDR3: ASRDRDKEGF
V: TRBV2; J: TRBJ2-2; CDR3: ASRDRAVTGELF
V: TRBV5-1; J: TRBJ2-7; CDR3: ASSRRRDTSYEQY
V: TRBV11-2; J: TRBJ2-5; CDR3: ASSYSSGGYQETQY
V: TRBV18; J: TRBJ2-1; CDR3: ASSPAGLAGGQHEQF
V: TRBV10-3; J: TRBJ2-3; CDR3: AIRTSGRGASTDTQY
V: TRBV5-1; J: TRBJ2-1; CDR3: ASSSGGGPYNEQF
V: TRBV5-5; J: TRBJ1-5; CDR3: ASSLAGDQPQH
V: TRBV18; J: TRBJ1-4; CDR3: ASSPGARGEEKLF
V: TRBV5-1; J: TRBJ2-7; CDR3: ASSLGGLAGSYEQY
V: TRBV27; J: TRBJ2-1; CDR3: ASSRDTQYNEQF
V: TRBV5-1; J: TRBJ2-1; CDR3: ASSFRSLGAEVHNEQF
V: TRBV19; J: TRBJ2-3; CDR3: ASSSQGSGDTQY
V: TRBV29-1; J: TRBJ1-1; CDR3: SVDDSLNTEAF
V: TRBV27; J: TRBJ1-2; CDR3: ASSLYSGGGYT
V: TRBV23-1; J: TRBJ1-3; CDR3: ASSQQDSGNTIY
V: TRBV5-6; J: TRBJ1-6; CDR3: ASSPYYYNSPLH
V: TRBV11-3; J: TRBJ2-1; CDR3: ASSGQLAGVGYEQF
V: TRBV27; J: TRBJ2-7; CDR3: ASSLTGRISYEQY
V: TRBV5-1; J: TRBJ2-1; CDR3: ASNPGQGNNEQF
V: TRBV7-9; J: TRBJ1-4; CDR3: ASSNQGGRSEKLF